This T cell receptor (beta chain) is from a study of resident and recirculating memory T cells in vitiligo. This table comes from immunoSEQ multiplex PCR, and its TCRdb copy is limited to in-frame clones, with some not included. Of about 76,000 clones in the sample, 90% to 95% were seen once. This CDR3 contains 16 residues. Germline lookup yields CDR1 SEHNR and CDR2 FQNEAQ (reference sequence). V was trimmed by 4 bases and J by 3 bases, leaving 19 bases between them. Patients had to be free of confetti depigmentation, indicating active vitiligo. Sequencing was carried out using blood. This chain uses TRBV7-9 with TRBJ2-7, with D tentatively TRBD2 (5 bases). This receptor was obtained from a male donor with vitiligo. The CDR3 nucleotides read TGTGCCAGCAGCTCCTCGTGGCGGGCTTTATTCTACGAGCAGTACTTC. Protein product: CASSSSWRALFYEQYF.